The rows below give T cell receptor beta chains drawn from one sample of a study of CD8 T cells in Susac syndrome. TCRdb called the immunoSEQ multiplex PCR reads again in MiXCR, with one record for every CDR3 protein. The sample consists of some 450,000 distinct CDR3 sequences, 85% to 90% of them appearing once. Sequenced material: CD8+ T cells from PBMCs. The receptors stem from a human donor with multiple sclerosis. The CDR3 runs from the conserved cysteine through the conserved F or W. The order of the fields is clone size, J gene, CDR3 length, V gene, D gene, CDR3 protein, CDR3 DNA. A D gene is named only where the DNA matches it firmly. Size is stated for part of the rows, as once, few or many counts, or as a class when the clone is expanded.

.,TRBJ2-7,15,TRBV7-9,TRBD1,CASSLRQGAAYEQYF,TGTGCCAGCAGCTTGAGGCAGGGGGCCGCCTACGAGCAGTACTTC
.,TRBJ2-7,12,TRBV5-6,.,CASGVGRGEQYF,TGTGCCAGCGGCGTAGGAAGGGGCGAGCAGTACTTC
.,TRBJ1-5,15,TRBV7-2,.,CASSLDGGIGQPQHF,TGTGCCAGCAGCTTAGACGGCGGGATAGGACAGCCCCAGCATTTT
.,TRBJ1-2,16,TRBV12-3/TRBV12-4,TRBD1,CASRGTAPTDHYGYTF,TGTGCCAGCAGGGGGACAGCGCCAACTGATCACTATGGCTACACCTTC
.,TRBJ2-1,13,TRBV4-1,.,CASSHHAYNEQFF,TGCGCCAGCAGCCACCACGCATACAATGAGCAGTTCTTC
few,TRBJ2-7,14,TRBV4-1,.,CASSLEGKGYEQYF,TGCGCCAGCAGCCTGGAGGGGAAGGGTTACGAGCAGTACTTC
once,TRBJ2-7,14,TRBV3-1,.,CASSATGATYEQYF,TGTGCCAGCAGCGCGACAGGCGCTACCTACGAGCAGTACTTC
.,TRBJ2-7,13,TRBV2,TRBD2,CASVLAGGYEQYF,TGTGCCAGCGTCCTAGCGGGAGGCTACGAGCAGTACTTC
.,TRBJ2-1,15,TRBV12-3/TRBV12-4,.,CASSLLRPLYNEQFF,TGTGCCAGCAGTTTATTGAGGCCCCTTTACAATGAGCAGTTCTTC
.,TRBJ1-1,14,TRBV5-1,.,CASSLVQVNTEAFF,TGCGCCAGCAGCTTGGTGCAGGTTAACACTGAAGCTTTCTTT
.,TRBJ2-1,15,TRBV7-3,TRBD2,CASSLLAGGWDEQFF,TGTGCCAGCAGCCTACTAGCGGGAGGGTGGGATGAGCAGTTCTTC
.,TRBJ1-2,15,TRBV19,.,CASSIDLTVNYGYTF,TGTGCCAGTAGTATAGATCTCACGGTCAACTATGGCTACACCTTC
.,TRBJ1-1,14,TRBV5-1,.,CASSPYGPNTEAFF,TGCGCCAGCAGCCCATACGGACCAAACACTGAAGCTTTCTTT
.,TRBJ2-3,14,TRBV12-3/TRBV12-4,.,CASSLSRGPDTQYF,TGTGCCAGCAGTTTATCCCGGGGACCAGATACGCAGTATTTT